These 9 T cell receptor beta chains were sequenced from one sample in a study of T cells expressing NK-cell markers. TCRdb re-called the 5' RACE reads; one entry per CDR3 protein, DNA not given. Its table records approximately 380,000 distinct CDR3 sequences. Input material: blood T cells: a sorted CD56 or NKG2C T cell subset, CD4+ or CD8+ T cells, or bulk PBMC T cells (not recorded which). The receptors originated from a man aged 18-70 years in good health.

V gene TRBV20-1 combines with J gene TRBJ2-5; TCRdb's assignment of TRBD2 cannot be checked, as there is no DNA. The CDR3 length is 15 residues. The germline V gene has CDR1 DFQATT and CDR2 SNEGSKA (reference sequence). The CDR3: CSASAGAGGKETQYF.

This rearrangement joins TRBV7-6 to TRBJ2-3; the TRBD2 assignment by TCRdb is unverifiable without DNA. CDR1 is SGHVS and CDR2 is FNYEAQ in the germline V gene. The CDR3 spans 17 residues. The CDR3 spells CASSLAAGASSTDTQYF.

The V gene is TRBV15, the J gene TRBJ2-1; TCRdb's assignment of TRBD2 cannot be checked, as there is no DNA. The CDR3 extends over 17 amino acids. Germline-derived CDR1 and CDR2 are LNHNV and YYDKDF (reference sequence). This chain's CDR3 is CATSRSQRGGLYNEQFF. Drawing the rest from reference TRBV15 and TRBJ2-1, the complete variable domain is DAMVIQNPRYQVTQFGKPVTLSCSQTLNHNVMYWYQQKSSQAPKLLFHYYDKDFNNEADTPDNFQSRRPNTSFCFLDIRSPGLGDTAMYLCATSRSQRGGLYNEQFFGPGTRLTVL.

The CDR3 spells CASSQVLSNTEAFF. V is TRBV3-1 and J is TRBJ1-1. The germline gives CDR1 LGHDT, CDR2 YNNKEL (reference sequence). This CDR3 spans 14 amino acids.

The chain uses TRBV18 and TRBJ2-5; the D gene TCRdb calls, TRBD2, cannot be checked with no DNA. Germline CDR1 and CDR2: KGHSH and LQKENI. This CDR3 has 17 amino acids. The CDR3: CASSPPGLSGGQETQYF.

The V call is TRBV18, the J call TRBJ1-6; TCRdb gives TRBD1 as the D gene, but with no DNA this cannot be confirmed. There are 16 residues in the CDR3. Germline values: CDR1 KGHSH, CDR2 LQKENI. The chain's CDR3 is CASSPRGNLYNSPLHF. The complete variable domain, with remaining parts taken from reference TRBV18 and TRBJ1-6, reads NAGVMQNPRHLVRRRGQEARLRCSPMKGHSHVYWYRQLPEEGLKFMVYLQKENIIDESGMPKERFSAEFPKEGPSILRIQQVVRGDSAAYFCASSPRGNLYNSPLHFGNGTRLTVT.

This rearrangement joins TRBV30 to TRBJ2-1; without DNA, the TCRdb call of TRBD2 cannot be checked. The CDR3 totals 16 residues. Germline CDR1 reads GTSNPN; CDR2 reads SVGIG (reference sequence). CDR3 sequence: CAWRGTSKSSYNEQFF.

The chain is built from TRBV7-3 and TRBJ1-6. The CDR3 consists of 14 residues. The germline CDR1 and CDR2 sequences are SGHTA and FQGTGA. The CDR3 spells CASSLRQNNSPLHF.

The J gene is TRBJ1-2, the V gene TRBV27. This CDR3 is 14 amino acids long. Germline CDR1 MNHEY, CDR2 SMNVEV (reference sequence). This CDR3 reads CASSLTRLAYGYTF.